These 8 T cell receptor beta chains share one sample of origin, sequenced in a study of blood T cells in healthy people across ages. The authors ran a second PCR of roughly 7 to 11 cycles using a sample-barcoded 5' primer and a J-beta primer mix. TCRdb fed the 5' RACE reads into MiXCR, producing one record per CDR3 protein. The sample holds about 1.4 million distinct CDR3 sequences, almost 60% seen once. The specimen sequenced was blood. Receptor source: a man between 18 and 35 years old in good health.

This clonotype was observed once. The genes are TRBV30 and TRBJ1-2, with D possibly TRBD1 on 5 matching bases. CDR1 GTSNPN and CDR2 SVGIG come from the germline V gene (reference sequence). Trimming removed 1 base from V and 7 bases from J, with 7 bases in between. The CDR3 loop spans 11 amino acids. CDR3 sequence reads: CAWSAGSGYTF. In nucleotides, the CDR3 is TGTGCCTGGAGTGCAGGGTCTGGCTACACCTTC.

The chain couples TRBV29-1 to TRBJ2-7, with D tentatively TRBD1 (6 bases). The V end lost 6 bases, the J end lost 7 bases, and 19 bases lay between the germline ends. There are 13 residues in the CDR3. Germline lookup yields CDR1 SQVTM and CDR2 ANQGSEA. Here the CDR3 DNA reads TGCAGCGTCGAACAGGGCCTAACAGGGGAGCAGTACTTC. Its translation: CSVEQGLTGEQYF.

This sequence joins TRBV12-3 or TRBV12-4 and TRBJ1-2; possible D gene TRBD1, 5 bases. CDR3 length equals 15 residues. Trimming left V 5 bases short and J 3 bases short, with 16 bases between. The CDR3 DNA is TGTGCCAGCAGTCCGGGACCCTGGGTAGACTATGGCTACACCTTC. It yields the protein CASSPGPWVDYGYTF.

Written as DNA, the CDR3 is TGCAGTGCTATACAAGACAGCGCCGTCTATGGCTACACCTTC. Translated, it gives CSAIQDSAVYGYTF. The chain joins TRBV20-1 to TRBJ1-2; possible D gene TRBD1, 5 bases. Deletions cut 4 bases from V and 4 bases from J, with 16 bases between. Per germline, CDR1 DFQATT and CDR2 SNEGSKA (reference sequence). The CDR3 extends over 14 amino acids.

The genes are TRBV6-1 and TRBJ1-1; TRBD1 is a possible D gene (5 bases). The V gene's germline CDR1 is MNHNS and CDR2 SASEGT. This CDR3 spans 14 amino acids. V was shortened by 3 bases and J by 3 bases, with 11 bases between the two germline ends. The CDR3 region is CASSERQGDTEAFF. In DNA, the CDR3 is TGTGCCAGCAGTGAGCGGCAGGGTGACACTGAAGCTTTCTTT.

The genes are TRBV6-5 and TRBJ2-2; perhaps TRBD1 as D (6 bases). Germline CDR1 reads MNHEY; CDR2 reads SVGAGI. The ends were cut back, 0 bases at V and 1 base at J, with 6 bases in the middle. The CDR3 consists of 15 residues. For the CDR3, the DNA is TGTGCCAGCAGTTACTCGACAGGGAACACCGGGGAGCTGTTTTTT. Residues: CASSYSTGNTGELFF.

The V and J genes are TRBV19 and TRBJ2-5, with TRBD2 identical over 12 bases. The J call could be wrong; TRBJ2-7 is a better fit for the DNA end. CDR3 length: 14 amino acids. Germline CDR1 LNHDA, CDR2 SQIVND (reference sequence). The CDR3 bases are TGTGCCACCAACCCGGGACTAGCGGGCGGCGAGCAGTACTTC. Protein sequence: CATNPGLAGGEQYF.

For the CDR3, the DNA is TGTGCCAGCAGAGACAGGGTCGAAAGAGGAAACACCATATATTTT. Its translation is CASRDRVERGNTIYF. The rearrangement joins TRBV25-1 to TRBJ1-3; 7 bases align to TRBD1. This CDR3 region has 15 residues. Unmatched junction bases numbered 9, after V lost 6 bases and J lost 4 bases. Germline lookup yields CDR1 MGHDK and CDR2 SYGVNS.